These 21 T cell receptor beta chains share one sample of origin, sequenced in a study of shared clonotypes between healthy human individuals. Clones were read by immunoSEQ multiplex PCR, and TCRdb kept only the in-frame ones, dropping some. The sample yields 1.5 million to 2.5 million clones, approximately 94% seen once. Naive CD8 cells comprised CD45RO-negative, CCR7-positively selected cells, excluding terminally differentiated effector memory CD45RA+ cells. Sequencing was carried out using naive CD8+ T cells sorted from blood. All receptors come from a young man in good health.

The rearrangement joins TRBV5-1 to TRBJ2-1; a weak D match, TRBD2 (6 bases). Between the trimmed V and J ends, which lost 2 bases and 7 bases, there was a span of 13 bases. Germline CDR1 is SGHRS and CDR2 is YFSETQ. The CDR3 is made up of 14 amino acids. The CDR3 DNA reads TGCGCCAGCAGCTTTGACGGGACTCAAAATGAGCAGTTCTTC. As protein: CASSFDGTQNEQFF.

For this clone: Distinct nucleotide sequences in the sample also encode this CDR3. The V gene is TRBV13, the J gene TRBJ2-2; D is undetermined. Germline CDR1 and CDR2: PRHDT and FYEKMQ (reference sequence). Trimming took off 5 bases at V and 3 bases at J, with 10 bases between the two ends. The CDR3 covers 14 residues. The CDR3 spells CASSLDGDTGELFF. The CDR3 nucleotides are TGTGCCAGCAGCCTGGACGGCGACACCGGGGAGCTGTTTTTT.

The rearrangement links TRBV25-1 to TRBJ2-7; no reliable D call. The CDR3 extends over 12 amino acids. V shed 1 base and J shed 6 bases, with 7 bases lying between them. The germline V gene encodes CDR1 MGHDK and CDR2 SYGVNS. CDR3 sequence reads: CASSESYPEQYF. In DNA form, the CDR3 reads TGTGCCAGCAGTGAATCTTACCCCGAGCAGTACTTC.

This chain joins TRBV6-1 and TRBJ1-6; the match to TRBD1 covers 8 bases. The CDR3 sequence is 16 residues long. The germline gives CDR1 MNHNS, CDR2 SASEGT. The junction had 10 bases not matched to a gene; V was cut back by 3 bases and J by 9 bases. CDR3 sequence: CASSDKSRGLISPLHF. The DNA for the CDR3 is TGTGCCAGCAGTGATAAGAGCAGGGGGCTAATTTCACCCCTCCACTTT.

The V gene is TRBV7-9, the J gene TRBJ2-7; the match to TRBD2 covers 10 bases. The ends lost 5 bases at V and 2 bases at J; junction bases unmatched: 6. The CDR3 runs 15 residues. Germline-derived CDR1 and CDR2 are SEHNR and FQNEAQ (reference sequence). In DNA form, the CDR3 reads TGTGCCAGCAGCAGTAGGACTAGCGGTACCTACGAGCAGTACTTC. As protein: CASSSRTSGTYEQYF.

This chain connects TRBV10-2 to TRBJ2-7, with D perhaps TRBD1 or TRBD2 (5 bases each). V lost 4 bases and J lost 4, with 20 bases in between. From germline, CDR1 is WSHSY and CDR2 SAAADI. The CDR3 has 16 residues. CDR3 nucleotides: TGCGCCAGCAGTGTCCCCCCCGGGGACGTAGTTTACGAGCAGTACTTC. Amino acid sequence: CASSVPPGDVVYEQYF.

V gene TRBV30 combines with J gene TRBJ1-6; 7 bases are shared with TRBD1. This CDR3 has 14 amino acids. With V trimmed by 4 bases and J by 7 bases, 7 bases remained unmatched. CDR1 is GTSNPN, CDR2 SVGIG, per germline (reference sequence). CDR3 DNA: TGTGCCTGGAACCCGACAGGGTCAAATTCACCCCTCCACTTT. This encodes CAWNPTGSNSPLHF.

A note on this clone: Other DNA variants within this sample encode the same CDR3. The rearrangement uses TRBV7-9 and TRBJ2-7; TRBD1 agrees at 8 bases. The length of the CDR3 is 13 residues. Germline CDR1 is SEHNR and CDR2 is FQNEAQ (reference sequence). Unmatched junction bases numbered 3, after V lost 5 bases and J lost 3 bases. The CDR3 nucleotides are TGTGCCAGCAGCCGACAGGGGAACTACGAGCAGTACTTC. Translated: CASSRQGNYEQYF.

In its sample, this clone was seen once. V usage is TRBV5-1 and J usage is TRBJ2-5; 10 bases line up with TRBD1. V lost 4 bases to trimming and J lost 4 bases; unmatched junction nucleotides: 7. CDR3 length: 15 amino acids. Germline V gene sequence: CDR1 SGHRS, CDR2 YFSETQ. The chain's CDR3 is CASSMTGGGAETQYF. The CDR3 DNA follows: TGCGCCAGCAGCATGACAGGGGGCGGTGCAGAGACCCAGTACTTC.

This rearrangement joins TRBV29-1 to TRBJ2-1; 13 nucleotides align to TRBD2. The CDR3 consists of 16 residues. The V gene's germline CDR1 is SQVTM and CDR2 ANQGSEA. The junction had 8 bases not matched to a gene; V was cut back by 1 base and J by 8 bases. CDR3 sequence: CSVEGPRLAGGYEQFF. The CDR3 DNA follows: TGCAGCGTTGAAGGTCCACGACTAGCGGGAGGTTATGAGCAGTTCTTC.

The chain combines TRBV5-6 with TRBJ2-7, with D hard to call. CDR3 length equals 13 residues. Germline-derived CDR1 and CDR2 are SGHDT and YYEEEE. Trimming took off 0 bases at V and 2 bases at J, with 6 bases between the two ends. CDR3 DNA: TGTGCCAGCAGCTTGGGTTTCGCCTACGAGCAGTACTTC. Its translation: CASSLGFAYEQYF.

This clone has only one observation. The gene calls are TRBV27 and TRBJ2-7; 10 bases are shared with TRBD2. The V and J ends lost 0 bases and 3 bases, in that order; junction bases with no gene match: 5. Germline V gives CDR1 MNHEY, CDR2 SMNVEV (reference sequence). CDR3 length: 16 amino acids. CDR3 amino acids: CASSLSPGLAFYEQYF. CDR3 DNA sequence: TGTGCCAGCAGTTTATCCCCGGGACTAGCGTTCTACGAGCAGTACTTC.

The chain has TRBV7-3 and TRBJ2-2; D perhaps matches TRBD1 (6 bases). Trimming pared 2 bases from V and 6 bases from J, leaving 13 bases between. This CDR3 comprises 15 residues. CDR1 SGHTA and CDR2 FQGTGA come from the germline V gene. CDR3 sequence (DNA): TGTGCCAGCAGCTTATTACTTACAGGGTCCGGGGAGCTGTTTTTT. Translation gives CASSLLLTGSGELFF. Full variable domain (remainder filled in from reference TRBV7-3 and TRBJ2-2): GAGVSQTPSNKVTEKGKYVELRCDPISGHTALYWYRQSLGQGPEFLIYFQGTGAADDSGLPNDRFFAVRPEGSVSTLKIQRTERGDSAVYLCASSLLLTGSGELFFGEGSRLTVL.

This clone was detected only once. This chain links TRBV4-2 with TRBJ2-3, with TRBD1 matching over 9 bases. V shed 0 bases and J 5 bases; nucleotides not matched to a gene: 6. This CDR3 spans 16 amino acids. CDR1 and CDR2 from the germline V gene are LGHNA and YNFKEQ. The CDR3 DNA is TGTGCCAGCAGCCAAGAAACAGGGGGCGGGATAGATACGCAGTATTTT. This encodes CASSQETGGGIDTQYF.

The chain has TRBV27 and TRBJ2-7; the match to TRBD2 covers 14 bases. V trimming: 7 bases; J trimming: 4 bases; junction bases outside the gene matches: 6. The CDR3 is 15 residues long. The V gene's germline CDR1 is MNHEY and CDR2 SMNVEV (reference sequence). The CDR3 region has the DNA TGTGCCAGCAAGTACGGGACTAGCGGGAGTTACGAGCAGTACTTC. This translates into CASKYGTSGSYEQYF.

The chain combines TRBV4-1 with TRBJ1-6, with D hard to call. Trimming stripped 4 bases from V and 0 bases from J, with 10 bases between. The V gene's germline CDR1 is MGHRA and CDR2 YSYEKL. The CDR3 spans 16 residues. In nucleotides, the CDR3 is TGCGCCAGCAGCCCGCACCCTAGCTCCTATAATTCACCCCTCCACTTT. It yields the protein CASSPHPSSYNSPLHF.

As regards this clone: In the same sample, other DNA sequences code for this CDR3. The rearrangement links TRBV19 to TRBJ1-1; tentatively, D is TRBD1 (6 bases). The V end was cut by 3 bases, the J end by 3 bases, with 8 bases between. Germline CDR1 is LNHDA and CDR2 is SQIVND (reference sequence). This CDR3 contains 13 residues. CDR3 sequence (DNA): TGTGCCAGTAGTATCTACAGGGACACTGAAGCTTTCTTT. Its translation is CASSIYRDTEAFF.

This chain connects TRBV5-3 to TRBJ2-5; no clear D gene. TRBV5-3 is sorted into the ORF group, with uncertain function. The V gene lost 1 base and the J gene lost 1 base, with 8 bases spanning the gap. The CDR3 covers 14 residues. The DNA for the CDR3 is TGTGCCAGAAGCTTGAGGGCAGCCCAAGAGACCCAGTACTTC. Its translation: CARSLRAAQETQYF.

CDR3 loop: CASSFPQWDTEAFF. CDR3 nucleotides: TGTGCCAGCAGCTTCCCCCAATGGGACACTGAAGCTTTCTTT. The V call is TRBV7-9, the J call TRBJ1-1, with D unresolved. V dropped 3 bases and J dropped 3 bases, with 11 bases sitting between them. Germline CDR1 and CDR2: SEHNR and FQNEAQ (reference sequence). This CDR3 region has 14 residues. The full variable domain, with the rest looked up from reference TRBV7-9 and TRBJ1-1, is DTGVSQNPRHKITKRGQNVTFRCDPISEHNRLYWYRQTLGQGPEFLTYFQNEAQLEKSRLLSDRFSAERPKGSFSTLEIQRTEQGDSAMYLCASSFPQWDTEAFFGQGTRLTVV.

The DNA for the CDR3 is TGTGCCAGCAGTTGGGACTTGACTGAGTATAATTCACCCCTCCACTTT. This encodes CASSWDLTEYNSPLHF. V is TRBV28 and J is TRBJ1-6, with D possibly matching TRBD1 (5 bases). The CDR3 runs to 16 residues. Germline CDR1 MDHEN, CDR2 SYDVKM. Trimming shortened V by 4 bases and J by 4 bases, and 14 bases separated the two germline ends.

In this sample, this clone turned up once. The identical CDR3 is also encoded by other nucleotide sequences in the sample. The chain joins TRBV9 to TRBJ2-7; possibly TRBD2 for D (5 bases). This CDR3 is 14 amino acids long. V was clipped by 0 bases and J by 3 bases, with 10 bases between them. CDR1 is SGDLS and CDR2 is YYNGEE in the germline V gene. CDR3 residues: CASSVGGVGYEQYF. The CDR3, as DNA: TGTGCCAGCAGCGTAGGGGGAGTTGGCTACGAGCAGTACTTC.